This is a list of T cell receptor beta chains from one sample in a study of control samples from healthy donors and cancer patients. Assay used: immunoSEQ multiplex PCR; TCRdb lists only in-frame clones, some missing. The sample has about 130,000 clones, about 95% seen once. Sample: blood. The receptor set was obtained from a man under 40 in good health. CDR3s include the opening cysteine and the closing phenylalanine or tryptophan. Each record gives: J gene, D gene, clone size, V gene, CDR3 protein. The D gene is left open where the match is weak. Size is omitted from some rows. Given values are once, few, many or a class for expanded clones.

J gene: TRBJ2-7; D gene: NA; clone size: NA; V gene: TRBV19; CDR3 protein: CASSIDYHRARKGYEQYF
J gene: TRBJ2-5; D gene: TRBD2; clone size: NA; V gene: TRBV4-1; CDR3 protein: CASSHGRLAGPGETQYF
J gene: TRBJ2-6; D gene: NA; clone size: once; V gene: TRBV11-2; CDR3 protein: CASSLQPGANVLTF
J gene: TRBJ1-5; D gene: NA; clone size: once; V gene: TRBV5-4; CDR3 protein: CASSQGPGTNQPQHF
J gene: TRBJ1-1; D gene: NA; clone size: NA; V gene: TRBV5-1; CDR3 protein: CASSYGMNTEAFF
J gene: TRBJ1-5; D gene: NA; clone size: NA; V gene: TRBV6-2/TRBV6-3; CDR3 protein: CASSPLHNQPQHF
J gene: TRBJ2-1; D gene: NA; clone size: NA; V gene: TRBV7-9; CDR3 protein: CASSLYSGNEQFF
J gene: TRBJ2-3; D gene: NA; clone size: NA; V gene: TRBV7-6; CDR3 protein: CASGGEGTTSTDTQYF
J gene: TRBJ2-5; D gene: NA; clone size: NA; V gene: TRBV7-2; CDR3 protein: CASSKTGRPETQYF
J gene: TRBJ2-4; D gene: NA; clone size: NA; V gene: TRBV28; CDR3 protein: CASSSLQGGRNIQYF
J gene: TRBJ2-5; D gene: NA; clone size: NA; V gene: TRBV11-3; CDR3 protein: CASSGSGRGETQYF
J gene: TRBJ1-2; D gene: NA; clone size: NA; V gene: TRBV4-3; CDR3 protein: CASSPSQGTSFYGYTF
J gene: TRBJ1-5; D gene: NA; clone size: NA; V gene: TRBV25-1; CDR3 protein: CASSAAPDSGPQHF
J gene: TRBJ2-7; D gene: NA; clone size: NA; V gene: TRBV12-5; CDR3 protein: CASGRGSSYEQYF
J gene: TRBJ1-2; D gene: NA; clone size: NA; V gene: TRBV7-9; CDR3 protein: CASSLEGYGYTF
J gene: TRBJ2-7; D gene: TRBD1; clone size: NA; V gene: TRBV29-1; CDR3 protein: CSVRTGGVNEQYF
J gene: TRBJ2-5; D gene: TRBD2; clone size: NA; V gene: TRBV11-2; CDR3 protein: CASSLGSGGLETQYF
J gene: TRBJ1-1; D gene: NA; clone size: NA; V gene: TRBV27; CDR3 protein: CASSLPPEGPLNTEAFF
J gene: TRBJ1-2; D gene: NA; clone size: NA; V gene: TRBV4-1; CDR3 protein: CASRSGSNYGYTF
J gene: TRBJ2-2; D gene: TRBD2; clone size: NA; V gene: TRBV4-3; CDR3 protein: CASKDYGGSNTGELFF
J gene: TRBJ1-5; D gene: NA; clone size: NA; V gene: TRBV28; CDR3 protein: CASEQPQHF
J gene: TRBJ2-3; D gene: TRBD1; clone size: NA; V gene: TRBV14; CDR3 protein: CASSQTTGWADTQYF
J gene: TRBJ1-2; D gene: NA; clone size: NA; V gene: TRBV2; CDR3 protein: CASSERNYGYTF
J gene: TRBJ1-4; D gene: NA; clone size: NA; V gene: TRBV7-9; CDR3 protein: CASSLIGGAEANEKLFF
J gene: TRBJ1-3; D gene: NA; clone size: NA; V gene: TRBV7-2; CDR3 protein: CASGRAGRRNTIYF
J gene: TRBJ1-2; D gene: NA; clone size: NA; V gene: TRBV9; CDR3 protein: CASSGPRNTGYGYTF
J gene: TRBJ1-3; D gene: NA; clone size: NA; V gene: TRBV5-8; CDR3 protein: CASSLRVGNTIYF
J gene: TRBJ1-4; D gene: NA; clone size: NA; V gene: TRBV5-8; CDR3 protein: CASTYKRGVGEKLFF
J gene: TRBJ1-6; D gene: NA; clone size: NA; V gene: TRBV4-1; CDR3 protein: CASSQLPPLGDSYNSPLHF
J gene: TRBJ2-3; D gene: NA; clone size: NA; V gene: TRBV9; CDR3 protein: CASSPGVAADTQYF
J gene: TRBJ2-2; D gene: NA; clone size: once; V gene: TRBV7-8; CDR3 protein: CASSLLGWTTGELFF
J gene: TRBJ1-1; D gene: NA; clone size: NA; V gene: TRBV5-4; CDR3 protein: CASSTQGSTTEAFF
J gene: TRBJ1-4; D gene: NA; clone size: NA; V gene: TRBV5-1; CDR3 protein: CASSLSRNEKLFF
J gene: TRBJ1-2; D gene: TRBD1; clone size: NA; V gene: TRBV28; CDR3 protein: CASRGQGSGYTF
J gene: TRBJ2-1; D gene: NA; clone size: NA; V gene: TRBV7-2; CDR3 protein: CASSYGPSNEQFF
J gene: TRBJ2-2; D gene: TRBD2; clone size: NA; V gene: TRBV5-8; CDR3 protein: CASSSGGWLSGELFF
J gene: TRBJ1-4; D gene: NA; clone size: NA; V gene: TRBV10-2; CDR3 protein: CASRGLRGLNEKLFF
J gene: TRBJ1-5; D gene: NA; clone size: NA; V gene: TRBV27; CDR3 protein: CASSLVRDLTQPQHF
J gene: TRBJ2-1; D gene: NA; clone size: NA; V gene: TRBV6-2/TRBV6-3; CDR3 protein: CASSYYARDEQFF
J gene: TRBJ2-7; D gene: NA; clone size: NA; V gene: TRBV6-6; CDR3 protein: CASSYSTFSRVEQYF
J gene: TRBJ2-5; D gene: NA; clone size: once; V gene: TRBV5-1; CDR3 protein: CASSSGNPQETQYF
J gene: TRBJ2-5; D gene: TRBD2; clone size: NA; V gene: TRBV7-2; CDR3 protein: CASSLPGTSGGRETQYF
J gene: TRBJ2-3; D gene: NA; clone size: NA; V gene: TRBV6-4; CDR3 protein: CASSAIGGDTQYF
J gene: TRBJ1-6; D gene: NA; clone size: NA; V gene: TRBV4-3; CDR3 protein: CASSQGQLSSYNSPLHF
J gene: TRBJ2-5; D gene: NA; clone size: NA; V gene: TRBV5-1; CDR3 protein: CASKGKALLSQETQYF
J gene: TRBJ2-1; D gene: NA; clone size: NA; V gene: TRBV5-6; CDR3 protein: CASSFLARDDEQFF
J gene: TRBJ2-1; D gene: NA; clone size: NA; V gene: TRBV11-2; CDR3 protein: CASSYWPNEQFF
J gene: TRBJ2-1; D gene: TRBD1; clone size: NA; V gene: TRBV19; CDR3 protein: CASSLRQGGNEQFF
J gene: TRBJ2-7; D gene: NA; clone size: few; V gene: TRBV7-9; CDR3 protein: CASSPAGYLYEQYF
J gene: TRBJ2-3; D gene: NA; clone size: few; V gene: TRBV30; CDR3 protein: CAWGLDTQYF
J gene: TRBJ2-7; D gene: NA; clone size: few; V gene: TRBV7-2; CDR3 protein: CASSFGTLSYEQYF